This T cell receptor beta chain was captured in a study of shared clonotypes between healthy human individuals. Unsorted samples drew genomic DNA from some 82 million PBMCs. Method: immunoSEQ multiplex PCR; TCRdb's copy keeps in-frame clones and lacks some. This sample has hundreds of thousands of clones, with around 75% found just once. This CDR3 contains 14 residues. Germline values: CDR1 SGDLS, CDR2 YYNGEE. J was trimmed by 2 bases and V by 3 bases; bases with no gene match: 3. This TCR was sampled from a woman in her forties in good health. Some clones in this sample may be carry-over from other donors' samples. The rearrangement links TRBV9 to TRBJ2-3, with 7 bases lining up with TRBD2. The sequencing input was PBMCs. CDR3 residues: CASSATSFTDTQYF. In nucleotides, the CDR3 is TGTGCCAGCAGCGCGACTAGCTTCACAGATACGCAGTATTTT.